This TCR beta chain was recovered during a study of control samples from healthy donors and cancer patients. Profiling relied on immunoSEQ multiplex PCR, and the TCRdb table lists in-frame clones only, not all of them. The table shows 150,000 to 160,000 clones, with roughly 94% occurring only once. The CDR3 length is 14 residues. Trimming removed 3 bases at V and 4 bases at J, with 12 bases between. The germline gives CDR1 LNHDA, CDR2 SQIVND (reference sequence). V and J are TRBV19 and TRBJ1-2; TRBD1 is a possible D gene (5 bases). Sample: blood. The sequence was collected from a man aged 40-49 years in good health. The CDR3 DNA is TGTGCCAGTAGTATGGGGCCGACTTCCTATGGCTACACCTTC. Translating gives CASSMGPTSYGYTF.